Shown below are 27 T cell receptor beta chains from a single sample sequenced in a study of vaccination and CD4 T cells after COVID-19. No cognate antigen is known for these TCRs. At the Johns Hopkins FTIC core, DNA taken from cultured CD4+ T cells was sequenced by way of the Oncomine TCR Beta short-read assay. TCRdb fed the PCR reads into MiXCR, producing one record per CDR3 protein. The table records some 10,000 distinct CDR3 sequences, approximately 57% of them present only once. Regarding treatment: roughly 10-day PBMC culture with coronavirus spike peptide pools or control peptides (ViraFEST assay). Sequenced sample: CD4+ T cells from blood, cultured in vitro. The receptor set was obtained from a human donor who had recovered from COVID-19.

This clonotype was picked up a small number of times. The chain has TRBV20-1 and TRBJ1-1; no clear D gene. The CDR3 spans 15 residues. Trimming removed 3 bases from V and 3 bases from J, with 17 bases in between. Germline CDR1 reads DFQATT; CDR2 reads SNEGSKA (reference sequence). The CDR3 DNA sequence: TGCAGTGCTAGCCCGTTTGAGAGGGCGGACACTGAAGCTTTCTTT. Protein sequence: CSASPFERADTEAFF.

The chain combines TRBV12-5 with TRBJ2-2; TRBD2 is a possible D gene (6 bases). The CDR3 runs 13 residues. Germline V CDR1 and CDR2: LGHNT, FRNRAP. Trimming stripped 4 bases from V and 6 bases from J, with 9 bases between. The CDR3 sequence is CASGSGESGELFF. For the CDR3, the DNA is TGTGCTAGTGGTTCGGGGGAATCCGGGGAGCTGTTTTTT.

The chain employs TRBV7-2 and TRBJ2-7, with 15 bases fitting TRBD2. V shed 3 bases, J shed 0 bases, and the junction held 9 bases outside the gene matches. The CDR3 is 19 residues long. Germline loops: CDR1 SGHTA, CDR2 FQGNSA. Written as DNA, the CDR3 is TGTGCCAGCAGCTTCTGGACTAGCGGGGGGGCTCTTTTCTCCTACGAGCAGTACTTC. As protein: CASSFWTSGGALFSYEQYF.

This clonotype has only one observation. J is TRBJ2-7 and V is TRBV6-1, with 7 bases matching TRBD2. The ends lost 5 bases at V and 1 base at J; junction bases unmatched: 5. The CDR3 sequence is 14 residues long. CDR1 is MNHNS, CDR2 SASEGT, per germline. For the CDR3, the DNA is TGTGCCAGCAGTCCCCCGGGGGGTTCCTACGAGCAGTACTTC. Its translation is CASSPPGGSYEQYF.

The chain is built from TRBV29-1 and TRBJ1-2, with 7 bases identical to TRBD1. Per germline, CDR1 SQVTM and CDR2 ANQGSEA. The V segment lost 7 bases and the J segment 7 bases; nucleotides outside the gene matches: 6. The CDR3 has 11 amino acids. The CDR3 DNA is TGCAGCGCTCCAACAGGGGCTGGCTACACCTTC. Residues: CSAPTGAGYTF.

This clonotype was counted only a few times. This sequence joins TRBV25-1 and TRBJ1-1; possibly TRBD1 for D (5 bases). Germline loops: CDR1 MGHDK, CDR2 SYGVNS. This CDR3 comprises 13 residues. Trimming shortened V by 3 bases and J by 4 bases, and 9 bases separated the two germline ends. This chain's CDR3 is CASSEGGVTEAFF. CDR3 DNA sequence: TGTGCCAGCAGTGAGGGGGGGGTCACTGAAGCTTTCTTT.

The sample holds a few counts of this clonotype. J is TRBJ2-4 and V is TRBV20-1, with D hard to call. Trimming left V 5 bases short and J 8 bases short, with 10 bases between. The CDR3 consists of 11 residues. From germline, CDR1 is DFQATT and CDR2 SNEGSKA (reference sequence). CDR3 DNA: TGCAGTGCTTCTTCGCCCGACATTCAGTACTTC. This sequence encodes CSASSPDIQYF.

The rearrangement links TRBV2 to TRBJ2-5; no clear D gene. The CDR3 has 15 amino acids. Germline loops: CDR1 SNHLY, CDR2 FYNNEI. V was cut by 5 bases and J by 1 base, with 14 bases left in between. The CDR3 reads CASSRQLLTQETQYF. DNA of the CDR3: TGTGCCAGCAGTCGACAACTACTAACCCAAGAGACCCAGTACTTC. Combining the CDR3 with reference TRBV2 and TRBJ2-5 gives the whole variable domain EPEVTQTPSHQVTQMGQEVILRCVPISNHLYFYWYRQILGQKVEFLVSFYNNEISEKSEIFDDQFSVERPDGSNFTLKIRSTKLEDSAMYFCASSRQLLTQETQYFGPGTRLLVL.

This clonotype is large in the sample. The chain couples TRBV11-3 to TRBJ2-7; TRBD1 agrees at 9 bases. The CDR3 spans 14 residues. CDR1 is SGHNT and CDR2 is YENEEA in the germline V gene. V lost 3 bases, J lost 6 bases, and 6 bases stayed unmatched. The CDR3 DNA reads as TGTGCCAGCAGCTTTATAACAGGGGGCCGCGAGCAGTACTTC. Translated: CASSFITGGREQYF.

The chain links TRBV11-3 to TRBJ2-3, with a tentative D call TRBD1 (6 bases). This CDR3 comprises 14 residues. V lost 5 bases and J 0 bases, leaving 9 bases between the germline ends. Germline CDR1 is SGHNT and CDR2 is YENEEA. The CDR3: CASSDRISTDTQYF. In nucleotides, the CDR3 is TGTGCCAGCAGCGACAGGATTAGCACAGATACGCAGTATTTT.

The chain has TRBV21-1 and TRBJ1-3; TRBD1, the table's D call, was not compared with the DNA. TRBV21-1 is reported as a pseudogene. This CDR3 is 17 amino acids long. The CDR3 region has the DNA TGTGCCAGCAGCGCTTGGGATCCCAGGGATTCAGGAAACACCATATATTTT. Its protein product is CASSAWDPRDSGNTIYF.

This clonotype was recorded a few times. V and J are TRBV6-1 and TRBJ1-5; D perhaps matches TRBD1 (5 bases). Germline V lookup: CDR1 MNHNS, CDR2 SASEGT. Between the trimmed V and J ends, which lost 6 bases and 5 bases, there was a span of 17 bases. CDR3 length: 15 amino acids. CDR3 amino acids: CASSLGGGEDQPQHF. CDR3 in DNA: TGTGCCAGCAGCCTGGGGGGAGGGGAGGATCAGCCCCAGCATTTT.

The chain is built from TRBV27 and TRBJ1-5, with 7 nucleotides matching TRBD1. The ends lost 6 bases at V and 4 bases at J; junction bases unmatched: 3. From germline, CDR1 is MNHEY and CDR2 SMNVEV (reference sequence). The CDR3 extends over 13 amino acids. The CDR3 sequence is CASRGQLNQPQHF. Written as DNA, the CDR3 is TGTGCCAGCAGGGGACAGCTAAATCAGCCCCAGCATTTT.

V is TRBV6-1 and J is TRBJ2-5; 8 nucleotides align to TRBD1. Trimming at V came to 7 bases and at J to 1 base, leaving 8 bases not matched to a gene. Germline assignment: CDR1 MNHNS and CDR2 SASEGT. The CDR3 has 15 residues. CDR3 region: CASIRTGSPQETQYF. Here the CDR3 DNA reads TGTGCCAGCATCCGGACAGGGAGCCCCCAAGAGACCCAGTACTTC.

This clonotype was observed a single time. The CDR3 reads CATSSVSLGSLTGNTIYF. The DNA for the CDR3 is TGTGCCACCAGCAGTGTTTCCTTAGGGTCCTTGACTGGAAACACCATATATTTT. This chain joins TRBV15 and TRBJ1-3; D is unclear. The CDR3 loop spans 18 amino acids. Trimming shortened V by 3 bases and J by 2 bases, and 20 bases separated the two germline ends. CDR1 LNHNV and CDR2 YYDKDF come from the germline V gene (reference sequence).

The J gene is TRBJ2-2, the V gene TRBV20-1; 8 bases match TRBD1. The V and J ends lost 3 bases and 7 bases, in that order; junction bases with no gene match: 7. CDR1 is DFQATT, CDR2 SNEGSKA, per germline (reference sequence). This CDR3 has 14 residues. CDR3 protein: CSARTNRGNGELFF. CDR3 nucleotide sequence: TGCAGTGCTAGGACTAACAGGGGGAACGGGGAGCTGTTTTTT.

The chain links TRBV7-3 to TRBJ2-3, with TRBD1 matching 8 bases. Germline CDR1 reads SGHTA; CDR2 reads FQGTGA. Germline trimming cut 5 bases from V and 0 bases from J; bases unmatched to any gene: 13. The CDR3 totals 18 residues. The CDR3 reads CASSLSGGGKGSTDTQYF. CDR3 nucleotides: TGTGCCAGCAGCCTCTCAGGGGGCGGGAAGGGTAGCACAGATACGCAGTATTTT.

This chain connects TRBV19 to TRBJ1-2; 7 bases match TRBD1. The J segment lost 2 bases and the V segment lost 1 base, leaving 4 bases of the junction unmatched. CDR3 length equals 15 residues. CDR1 and CDR2 from the germline V gene are LNHDA and SQIVND (reference sequence). The CDR3: CASSIGGRGNYGYTF. In nucleotides, the CDR3 is TGTGCCAGTAGTATAGGTGGCAGGGGGAACTATGGCTACACCTTC. Full variable domain (remainder filled in from reference TRBV19 and TRBJ1-2): DGGITQSPKYLFRKEGQNVTLSCEQNLNHDAMYWYRQDPGQGLRLIYYSQIVNDFQKGDIAEGYSVSREKKESFPLTVTSAQKNPTAFYLCASSIGGRGNYGYTFGSGTRLTVV.

The chain employs TRBV24-1 and TRBJ1-5, with 7 nucleotides matching TRBD1. The CDR3 consists of 14 residues. The V and J ends lost 7 bases and 2 bases, in that order; junction bases with no gene match: 4. Germline assignment: CDR1 KGHDR and CDR2 SFDVKD. This CDR3 is CATRATGGNQPQHF. For the CDR3, the DNA is TGTGCCACCAGGGCAACAGGGGGCAATCAGCCCCAGCATTTT.

The genes are TRBV6-1 and TRBJ1-2; D call uncertain. With 5 bases removed from V and 0 bases from J, the gap between germline ends came to 10 bases. This CDR3 has 14 amino acids. Looked up from germline, CDR1 is MNHNS and CDR2 is SASEGT. The CDR3 loop is CASSLGLANYGYTF. The CDR3 DNA is TGTGCCAGCAGTCTGGGGTTAGCTAACTATGGCTACACCTTC.

Notes on this clonotype: At one of its ends the junction is not consistent with the germline gene, which may arise from a read error. The chain employs TRBV20-1 and TRBJ2-5; D not certain. The CDR3 contains 12 residues. CDR1 is DFQATT, CDR2 SNEGSKA, per germline (reference sequence). CDR3 nucleotides: TGCAGTCCTAGACTCCCGGAAGAGACCCAGTACTTC. This translates into CSPRLPEETQYF.

The chain has TRBV24-1 and TRBJ2-1; 8 bases line up with TRBD1. Unmatched junction bases numbered 11, after V lost 4 bases and J lost 7 bases. CDR1 and CDR2 (germline): KGHDR, SFDVKD. The CDR3 extends over 16 amino acids. The CDR3: CATSDPLAGGANEQFF. In nucleotides, the CDR3 is TGTGCCACCAGTGACCCCCTGGCAGGGGGCGCGAATGAGCAGTTCTTC.

The chain couples TRBV12-3 or TRBV12-4 to TRBJ1-5, with D hard to call. The length of the CDR3 is 12 residues. Deletions cut 8 bases from V and 1 base from J, with 6 bases between. The CDR3 region has the DNA TGTGCCAGCCGGGCGAGCAATCAGCCCCAGCATTTT. This translates into CASRASNQPQHF.

This clonotype was observed a few times. This rearrangement joins TRBV4-3 to TRBJ1-4; the D gene is possibly TRBD1 (6 bases). This CDR3 has 16 residues. CDR1 LGHNA and CDR2 YSLEER come from the germline V gene. V lost 0 bases, J lost 7 bases, and 15 bases lay in between. The CDR3 loop is CASSQERAGVGEKLFF. The CDR3 bases are TGCGCCAGCAGCCAAGAACGGGCAGGGGTGGGTGAAAAACTGTTTTTT.

This rearrangement joins TRBV19 to TRBJ2-7, with D maybe TRBD1 (5 bases). CDR3 length: 14 residues. V shed 3 bases and J shed 1 base, with 10 bases lying between them. Germline V CDR1 and CDR2: LNHDA, SQIVND (reference sequence). The CDR3 nucleotides are TGTGCCAGTAGTATGACAGTCCCATCCTACGAGCAGTACTTC. This codes for CASSMTVPSYEQYF.

The chain has TRBV6-2 or TRBV6-3 and TRBJ1-5; 11 nucleotides align to TRBD1. The CDR3 runs to 15 residues. V lost 5 bases to trimming and J lost 4 bases; unmatched junction nucleotides: 4. Germline loops: CDR1 MNHEY, CDR2 SVGEGT. The CDR3 nucleotides read TGTGCCAGCAGTAGCCGGGACAGGGGGAATCAGCCCCAGCATTTT. This translates into CASSSRDRGNQPQHF.

V is TRBV6-1 and J is TRBJ1-1, with 10 bases fitting TRBD1. CDR3 size: 14 residues. The germline V gene encodes CDR1 MNHNS and CDR2 SASEGT. With 6 bases clipped from V and 6 bases from J, the junction kept 7 bases outside the gene matches. CDR3 nucleotide sequence: TGTGCCAGCAGCGCCTGGACAGGGGGAGCTGAAGCTTTCTTT. It encodes CASSAWTGGAEAFF.